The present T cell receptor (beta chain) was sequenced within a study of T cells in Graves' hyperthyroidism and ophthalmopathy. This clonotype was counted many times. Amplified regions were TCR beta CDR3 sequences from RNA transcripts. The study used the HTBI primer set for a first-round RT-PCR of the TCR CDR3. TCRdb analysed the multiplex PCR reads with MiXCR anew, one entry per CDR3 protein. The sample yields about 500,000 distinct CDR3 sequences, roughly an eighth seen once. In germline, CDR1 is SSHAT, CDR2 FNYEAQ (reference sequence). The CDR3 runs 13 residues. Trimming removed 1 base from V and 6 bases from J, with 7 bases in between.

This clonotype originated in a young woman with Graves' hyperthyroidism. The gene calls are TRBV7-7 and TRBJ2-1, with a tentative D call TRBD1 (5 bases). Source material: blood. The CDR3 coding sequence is TGTGCCAGCAGCTTAGAAGGGGCCAATGAGCAGTTCTTC. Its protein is CASSLEGANEQFF.